This T cell receptor beta chain was captured in a study of T cell responses to AZD1222 COVID-19 vaccine. Points from the study as a whole: Seropositive at baseline were only six AZD1222 recipients. The peak T cell response came first, and repertoires were sampled only after it. A rise in Spike-specific TCR breadth and depth followed two AZD1222 doses.

On this clone: Its antigen is not known.

The CDR3 is 16 residues long. Looked up from germline, CDR1 is PRHDT and CDR2 is FYEKMQ (reference sequence). V gave up 3 bases and J gave up 4 bases; unmatched junction bases: 10. Clones were read by immunoSEQ multiplex PCR, and TCRdb kept only the in-frame ones, dropping some. This sample carries over 130,000 clones, more than 90% of them seen once, and the ten largest clones take roughly 5.1%. The TCR was taken from an adult in good health. The source was peripheral blood, collected on day 0 of AZD1222 vaccination. The chain has TRBV13 and TRBJ1-1, with TRBD1 matching 8 bases. Here the CDR3 DNA reads TGTGCCAGCAGCTTCGGACAGGGAGGATTGGGCACTGAAGCTTTCTTT. Protein product: CASSFGQGGLGTEAFF.